The sequence of this TCR beta chain was determined in a study of cytomegalovirus exposure and HLA in healthy donors. A note on this clone: The antigen is undetermined.

Study-wide results and caveats: While the bulk of TCR sequences proved rare, some public TCRs turned up in many donors.

This PCR relied on a set of 60 Vbeta primers and 13 Jbeta primers. In the authors' methods: Later reanalysis found 75 million to 100 million unique TCR beta chains, about 10 million of them shared. TCRdb's table, derived via immunoSEQ multiplex PCR, lists solely in-frame clones and lacks some. V, J and clone size derive from that table, while D and trimming were established from the DNA sequence. The data hold fewer than 100,000 clones, with roughly 78% observed a single time. Germline V lookup: CDR1 MNHEY, CDR2 SVGAGI. The CDR3 is made up of 15 amino acids. The ends lost 6 bases at V and 4 bases at J; junction bases unmatched: 11.

The chain is built from TRBV6-5 and TRBJ2-7; 8 bases line up with TRBD1. The TCR originated in a male donor in good health and CMV-seropositive. The sequencing sample was made of PBMCs. CDR3 region: CASSPGGTGVYEQYF. In DNA, the CDR3 is TGTGCCAGCAGCCCTGGCGGGACAGGTGTGTACGAGCAGTACTTC.